These T cell receptor beta chains were read from a single sample in a study of beta chain features in type 1 diabetes. Libraries were prepared by immunoSEQ multiplex PCR; TCRdb keeps only in-frame clonotypes and omits some of them. The repertoire has 300,000 to 400,000 clones, under 8.5% of them found once; the top ten carry approximately 0.44%. What was sequenced was central memory CD4+ T cells from blood. The receptors derive from a woman between 18 and 29 years old in good health. Each CDR3 is given with its conserved first and last residue. A D gene is named only where the DNA matches it firmly. Rows may omit the clone size; those that give it use once, few, many or a size class.

TRBJ2-3 | TRBV23-1 | NA | many | CASSQWNREGLVDTQYF | TGCGCCAGCAGTCAATGGAACCGTGAGGGATTGGTCGATACGCAGTATTTT
TRBJ1-5 | TRBV7-9 | TRBD1 | few | CASSPGQGDSNQPQHF | TGTGCCAGCAGCCCCGGACAGGGGGATAGCAATCAGCCCCAGCATTTT
TRBJ1-5 | TRBV6-5 | TRBD1 | NA | CASSSRDRGFNQPQHF | TGTGCCAGCAGTTCCCGGGACAGGGGTTTCAATCAGCCCCAGCATTTT
TRBJ2-7 | TRBV28 | NA | NA | CASTSGDRAYEQYF | TGTGCCAGCACCTCCGGAGACCGCGCCTACGAGCAGTACTTC
TRBJ1-4 | TRBV25-1 | NA | few | CASSEWVGGQEKLFF | TGTGCCAGCAGTGAATGGGTAGGGGGGCAGGAAAAACTGTTTTTT
TRBJ2-1 | TRBV25-1 | NA | few | CASSPGPSGEQFF | TGTGCCAGCAGCCCCGGGCCCAGCGGTGAGCAGTTCTTC
TRBJ2-1 | TRBV27 | TRBD2 | NA | CASSPTRAGAAYNEQFF | TGTGCCAGCAGCCCTACCCGAGCGGGAGCCGCCTACAATGAGCAGTTCTTC
TRBJ1-3 | TRBV7-2 | TRBD1 | many | CASSARQGISGNTIYF | TGTGCCAGCAGCGCCCGACAGGGGATCTCTGGAAACACCATATATTTT
TRBJ2-3 | TRBV29-1 | NA | few | CSVEASTDTQYF | TGCAGCGTTGAGGCCTCCACAGATACGCAGTATTTT
TRBJ2-7 | TRBV7-2 | NA | NA | CASSLHGRSSYEQYF | TGTGCCAGCAGCTTACACGGTAGATCCTCCTACGAGCAGTACTTC